What follows are 30 T cell receptor beta chains derived from one specimen sequenced in a study of T-cell memory formation after mild COVID-19. Using its own MiXCR run on the 5' RACE reads, TCRdb lists one record per CDR3 protein. The sample holds 250,000 to 400,000 distinct CDR3 sequences; roughly an eighth are singletons and the top ten take over 20%. Material for sequencing was PBMCs or a T cell subset sorted from them (not recorded which). The receptor set was obtained from a man aged 18 to 30 who had mild COVID-19 (a few samples of this study predate the infection). Cell type and time point are not known.

This clonotype occurred a few times. The chain combines TRBV7-2 with TRBJ1-4; 8 nucleotides agree with TRBD1. Germline assignment: CDR1 SGHTA and CDR2 FQGNSA. This CDR3 region has 13 residues. Trimming at V came to 5 bases and at J to 8 bases, leaving 4 bases not matched to a gene. The CDR3 is CASSQGAGEKLFF. The CDR3 coding sequence is TGTGCCAGCAGCCAGGGGGCAGGGGAAAAACTGTTTTTT.

Ten or more counts support this clonotype. V is TRBV9 and J is TRBJ1-6; D is perhaps TRBD1 (5 bases). The CDR3 loop spans 14 amino acids. CDR1 and CDR2 (germline): SGDLS, YYNGEE. Trimming left V 3 bases short and J 7 bases short, with 11 bases between. This chain's CDR3 is CASSETAQNSPLHF. The CDR3 region has the DNA TGTGCCAGCAGCGAGACAGCTCAGAATTCACCCCTCCACTTT.

With regard to this clonotype: The junction differs from germline at one of its ends, possibly a read error. This chain uses TRBV4-1 with TRBJ2-1, with a tentative D call TRBD2 (5 bases). The germline gives CDR1 MGHRA, CDR2 YSYEKL. The length of the CDR3 is 14 residues. The CDR3 region is CASSQDGLASEQLF. CDR3 coding DNA: TGCGCCAGCAGCCAAGATGGGCTAGCTAGTGAGCAGTTATTC.

CDR3 region: CASRFSTGSGYTF. The CDR3 DNA reads as TGTGCCAGTCGCTTTTCCACAGGGAGTGGCTACACCTTC. The chain is built from TRBV19 and TRBJ1-2; D might be TRBD1 (6 bases). V was clipped by 8 bases and J by 7 bases, with 17 bases between them. CDR3 length equals 13 residues. Per the germline V gene, CDR1 is LNHDA and CDR2 is SQIVND (reference sequence).

The chain is built from TRBV7-9 and TRBJ2-7; 8 bases are shared with TRBD1. V was pared by 4 bases and J by 6 bases, with 5 bases of the junction left unmatched. Germline V lookup: CDR1 SEHNR, CDR2 FQNEAQ (reference sequence). The CDR3 totals 13 residues. CDR3 bases: TGTGCCAGCAGCTCGGGCGGACAGGGCGAGCAGTACTTC. This translates into CASSSGGQGEQYF.

This clonotype was seen only a few times. This chain uses TRBV15 with TRBJ1-1; D not resolved. CDR3 length equals 14 residues. V shed 0 bases and J shed 5 bases, with 10 bases lying between them. CDR1 and CDR2 (germline): LNHNV, YYDKDF (reference sequence). CDR3 nucleotide sequence: TGTGCCACCAGCAGAGATCGAGGGAGGACTGAAGCTTTCTTT. Protein product: CATSRDRGRTEAFF.

The CDR3 DNA reads TGTGCCACCAGTGATTCTAAACTAGCGGGGGTAGGCAATGAGCAGTTCTTC. Its translation is CATSDSKLAGVGNEQFF. This sequence joins TRBV24-1 and TRBJ2-1; 11 bases are shared with TRBD2. CDR1 KGHDR and CDR2 SFDVKD come from the germline V gene. With 2 bases clipped from V and 6 bases from J, the junction kept 8 bases outside the gene matches. This CDR3 spans 17 amino acids.

The chain uses TRBV5-1 and TRBJ2-7; D could derive from TRBD1 or TRBD2 (7 bases each). CDR3 length equals 14 residues. With 0 bases removed from V and 6 bases from J, the gap between germline ends came to 13 bases. Germline V lookup: CDR1 SGHRS, CDR2 YFSETQ. CDR3 DNA sequence: TGCGCCAGCAGCTTGGCCCAGGGGGGGAGCGAGCAGTACTTC. This codes for CASSLAQGGSEQYF.

This clonotype was observed a few times. The chain recombines TRBV20-1 with TRBJ2-7, with D possibly being TRBD1 or TRBD2 (5 bases each). V lost 3 bases and J 1 base, leaving 10 bases between the germline ends. Germline assignment: CDR1 DFQATT and CDR2 SNEGSKA (reference sequence). This CDR3 has 13 amino acids. CDR3 sequence reads: CSARSGQSYEQYF. The CDR3 region has the DNA TGCAGTGCTAGGTCGGGGCAATCCTACGAGCAGTACTTC.

This clonotype was seen only a few times. The chain carries TRBV6-5 and TRBJ1-1, with D unclear. CDR3 size: 13 residues. The V and J ends lost 0 bases and 3 bases respectively, with 5 bases between them. The germline V gene has CDR1 MNHEY and CDR2 SVGAGI. The chain's CDR3 is CASSYSLDTEAFF. CDR3 DNA: TGTGCCAGCAGTTACTCGTTGGACACTGAAGCTTTCTTT.

This chain joins TRBV12-3 or TRBV12-4 and TRBJ1-2, with a tentative D call TRBD1 (5 bases). The V gene lost 0 bases and the J gene lost 5 bases, with 7 bases spanning the gap. The CDR3 length is 13 residues. The CDR3: CASSLARDYGYTF. CDR3 DNA sequence: TGTGCCAGCAGTTTAGCCAGGGATTATGGCTACACCTTC.

This clonotype showed up many times. The rearrangement joins TRBV7-2 to TRBJ2-5, with D uncertain. This CDR3 region has 14 residues. The germline CDR1 and CDR2 sequences are SGHTA and FQGNSA. The V end lost 3 bases, the J end lost 6 bases, and 14 bases lay between the germline ends. The CDR3 sequence is CASSFDPFPQTQYF. The DNA of the CDR3 is TGTGCCAGCAGCTTTGACCCATTTCCACAGACCCAGTACTTC.

The chain carries TRBV12-3 or TRBV12-4 and TRBJ2-3, with 9 bases matching TRBD2. Losses at the gene ends were 7 bases for V and 4 bases for J; bases not matched to a gene: 6. CDR3 size: 14 residues. The CDR3 loop is CASTQRGGADTQYF. As DNA, the CDR3 is TGTGCCAGCACCCAGCGCGGGGGGGCAGATACGCAGTATTTT.

This clonotype was seen many times. The germline gene is not matched at one end of the junction; a read error may be the cause. The chain links TRBV12-3 or TRBV12-4 to TRBJ2-3; D might be TRBD2 (6 bases). This CDR3 has 12 amino acids. The CDR3 DNA sequence: TGCGCCAGCAGCTTGGGAGGAGATACGCAGTATTTT. Translated: CASSLGGDTQYF.

This clonotype turned up a few times. This chain joins TRBV4-3 and TRBJ2-7, with D possibly being TRBD1 (6 bases). The CDR3 runs 15 residues. Trimming pared 4 bases from V and 11 bases from J, leaving 24 bases between. From germline, CDR1 is LGHNA and CDR2 YSLEER. The CDR3 is CASSPRTGQALRKYF. In DNA form, the CDR3 reads TGCGCCAGCAGCCCGAGGACGGGACAAGCACTTCGGAAGTACTTC.

The chain joins TRBV11-2 to TRBJ2-7; D may match TRBD1 or TRBD2 (6 bases each). V was trimmed by 5 bases and J by 2 bases, leaving 22 bases between them. CDR3 length equals 17 residues. CDR1 and CDR2 from the germline V gene are SGHAT and FQNNGV. The DNA of the CDR3 is TGTGCCAGCAGCAATTCGGGTTGGGGGGCGGTCACCTACGAGCAGTACTTC. Its protein product is CASSNSGWGAVTYEQYF.

This clonotype was recorded at least ten times. The chain recombines TRBV5-5 with TRBJ2-5; D perhaps matches TRBD1 (7 bases). V was pared by 5 bases and J by 5 bases, with 16 bases between. CDR3 size: 14 residues. Per germline, CDR1 SGHKS and CDR2 YYEKEE (reference sequence). As DNA, the CDR3 is TGTGCCAGCAGTTCATCAGGGGGGCCGGAGACCCAGTACTTC. Translating gives CASSSSGGPETQYF.

In its sample, this clonotype was seen a few times. The chain links TRBV24-1 to TRBJ2-1; 7 positions agree with TRBD1. The CDR3 has 15 amino acids. V was clipped by 2 bases and J by 5 bases; unmatched bases: 5. The germline CDR1 and CDR2 sequences are KGHDR and SFDVKD. The DNA of the CDR3 is TGTGCCACCAGTGATTCGGCAACAGGGGACAATGAGCAGTTCTTC. Translated: CATSDSATGDNEQFF.

This clonotype was observed a handful of times. This sequence joins TRBV9 and TRBJ1-3; D gene unclear. This CDR3 comprises 15 residues. CDR1 and CDR2 (germline): SGDLS, YYNGEE. Trimming stripped 0 bases from V and 0 bases from J, with 7 bases between. The CDR3 coding sequence is TGTGCCAGCAGCGTAGACCGAGACTCTGGAAACACCATATATTTT. This encodes CASSVDRDSGNTIYF. Full variable domain (rest looked up from reference TRBV9 and TRBJ1-3): DSGVTQTPKHLITATGQRVTLRCSPRSGDLSVYWYQQSLDQGLQFLIQYYNGEERAKGNILERFSAQQFPDLHSELNLSSLELGDSALYFCASSVDRDSGNTIYFGEGSWLTVV.

The table lists this clonotype with a few counts. The J gene is TRBJ1-1, the V gene TRBV18, with 10 bases matching TRBD1. The CDR3 extends over 16 amino acids. J lost 6 bases, V lost 6 bases, and 13 bases had no gene match. The V gene's germline CDR1 is KGHSH and CDR2 LQKENI. CDR3 coding DNA: TGTGCCAGCTCGCAGAAGACGGGACAGGGGATCGCTGAAGCTTTCTTT. Translating gives CASSQKTGQGIAEAFF. Looking up the rest from reference TRBV18 and TRBJ1-1 gives the full variable domain: NAGVMQNPRHLVRRRGQEARLRCSPMKGHSHVYWYRQLPEEGLKFMVYLQKENIIDESGMPKERFSAEFPKEGPSILRIQQVVRGDSAAYFCASSQKTGQGIAEAFFGQGTRLTVV.

This clonotype was observed a few times. J is TRBJ2-3 and V is TRBV6-2 or TRBV6-3; possibly TRBD1 for D (5 bases). V was cut by 3 bases and J by 5 bases, with 15 bases left in between. The CDR3 has 15 amino acids. Per germline, CDR1 MNHEY and CDR2 SVGEGT. The CDR3 here is CASSYWGYTQDTQYF. Here the CDR3 DNA reads TGTGCCAGCAGTTATTGGGGCTACACGCAAGATACGCAGTATTTT.

V gene TRBV28 combines with J gene TRBJ1-5, with a weak D call TRBD1 (6 bases). Germline V CDR1 and CDR2: MDHEN, SYDVKM. This CDR3 has 17 amino acids. Trimming pared 7 bases from V and 0 bases from J, leaving 19 bases between. CDR3 amino acids: CASTLRWGAYSNQPQHF. The DNA of the CDR3 is TGTGCCAGCACTCTCCGGTGGGGGGCTTATAGCAATCAGCCCCAGCATTTT.

This clonotype was counted many times. Written as DNA, the CDR3 is TGTGCCAGCAGCAGGACTAGCGGGGGGGATGTAAACATTCAGTACTTC. Its translation: CASSRTSGGDVNIQYF. This rearrangement joins TRBV6-5 to TRBJ2-4; TRBD2 matches 15 bases. CDR1 and CDR2 from the germline V gene are MNHEY and SVGAGI. V gave up 6 bases and J gave up 6 bases; unmatched junction bases: 6. The CDR3 totals 16 residues.

The chain is built from TRBV9 and TRBJ2-7; 9 bases map to TRBD1. The J segment lost 3 bases and the V segment lost 5 bases, leaving 9 bases of the junction unmatched. Germline CDR1 SGDLS, CDR2 YYNGEE. The length of the CDR3 is 15 residues. CDR3 protein: CASSEQGASFYEQYF. The CDR3, as DNA: TGTGCCAGCAGTGAACAGGGGGCTAGCTTCTACGAGCAGTACTTC.

The chain recombines TRBV5-6 with TRBJ2-5; D is unclear. This CDR3 spans 11 amino acids. V dropped 2 bases and J dropped 5 bases, with 4 bases sitting between them. Germline CDR1 is SGHDT and CDR2 is YYEEEE. CDR3 protein: CASSFAETQYF. Written as DNA, the CDR3 is TGTGCCAGCAGCTTTGCGGAGACCCAGTACTTC.

The V call is TRBV2, the J call TRBJ2-5; a weak D match, TRBD1 (6 bases). Per the germline V gene, CDR1 is SNHLY and CDR2 is FYNNEI. There are 14 residues in the CDR3. Trimming pared 8 bases from V and 4 bases from J, leaving 17 bases between. The CDR3 nucleotides are TGTGCCAGCGGTAGGGGGTCCCGGGGAGAGACCCAGTACTTC. Amino acids: CASGRGSRGETQYF.

There are a few counts of this clonotype. This rearrangement joins TRBV4-3 to TRBJ2-7; D call uncertain. CDR3 length: 16 residues. V was shortened by 2 bases and J by 0 bases, with 14 bases between the two germline ends. Germline loops: CDR1 LGHNA, CDR2 YSLEER. DNA for the CDR3: TGCGCCAGCAGCCAACATTACAGTTTTACCTCCTACGAGCAGTACTTC. Its protein product is CASSQHYSFTSYEQYF.

This clonotype was counted between two and nine times. The J gene is TRBJ1-1, the V gene TRBV7-9; 7 bases line up with TRBD1. The germline CDR1 and CDR2 sequences are SEHNR and FQNEAQ (reference sequence). The CDR3 is 15 amino acids. J was trimmed by 1 base and V by 4 bases; bases with no gene match: 6. DNA of the CDR3: TGTGCCAGCAGCTACGTACAGGGGTCGAACACTGAAGCTTTCTTT. Translated, it gives CASSYVQGSNTEAFF.

This clonotype occurred a few times. The chain recombines TRBV5-1 with TRBJ1-1, with TRBD1 matching 8 bases. The length of the CDR3 is 15 residues. Germline CDR1 reads SGHRS; CDR2 reads YFSETQ. The junction had 10 bases not matched to a gene; V was cut back by 4 bases and J by 5 bases. The CDR3, as DNA: TGCGCCAGCAGCGACGCAGGGGGCGCTGAGACTGAAGCTTTCTTT. It yields the protein CASSDAGGAETEAFF.

The chain combines TRBV7-6 with TRBJ2-6, with 8 bases matching TRBD2. Losses at the gene ends were 5 bases for V and 2 bases for J; bases not matched to a gene: 5. The CDR3 is made up of 16 amino acids. Germline assignment: CDR1 SGHVS and CDR2 FNYEAQ. CDR3: CASSPRGGAGANVLTF. CDR3 DNA sequence: TGTGCCAGCAGCCCCCGGGGGGGGGCTGGGGCCAACGTCCTGACTTTC.